This TCR beta chain was documented in a study of T cells in Graves' hyperthyroidism and ophthalmopathy. This clonotype was picked up a small number of times. No antigen is known for it. General study findings and limits: Ophthalmopathy, as predicted by the model, came a median 6.5 months after the prediction.

CDR1 and CDR2 from the germline V gene are LNHDA and SQIVND (reference sequence). V was clipped by 5 bases and J by 2 bases, with 16 bases between them. This CDR3 has 15 amino acids. TCR beta CDR3 region amplification was performed from RNA transcripts. During a first-round RT-PCR of the TCR CDR3, the HTBI primer set was used. TCRdb reanalysed the multiplex PCR reads using MiXCR and keeps one entry per CDR3 protein. The data hold over 650,000 distinct CDR3 sequences, with 16% observed a single time. The V call is TRBV19, the J call TRBJ2-7; D perhaps matches TRBD1 (6 bases). This clonotype originated in a man in his late teens or twenties with Graves' hyperthyroidism. The sample taken for sequencing was blood. CDR3 sequence reads: CASSPPGHSPYEQYF. In DNA, the CDR3 is TGTGCCAGTAGTCCTCCGGGACACAGTCCCTACGAGCAGTACTTC. Together with reference TRBV19 and TRBJ2-7, the CDR3 gives the full variable domain: DGGITQSPKYLFRKEGQNVTLSCEQNLNHDAMYWYRQDPGQGLRLIYYSQIVNDFQKGDIAEGYSVSREKKESFPLTVTSAQKNPTAFYLCASSPPGHSPYEQYFGPGTRLTVT.